Included here is one TCR beta chain sequence, with context. The data derive from a study of blood T cell repertoires in COVID-19. Study-level information: The United States, Italy and Spain were the sources of the acute and convalescent COVID-19 samples. Nucleic acid was either cDNA or gDNA, and it came from T cells, B-cell-depleted T cells, or PBMCs.

TCRdb's copy holds only in-frame clones and misses some; the assay was immunoSEQ multiplex PCR. The data contain 150,000 to 200,000 clones, 70% to 85% of them seen just once; the ten biggest clones take up roughly 5.1%. This TCR derives from a woman between 25 and 40 years old with acute or convalescent COVID-19. The sequencing input was peripheral blood.

CDR3 in DNA: TGTGCCACCAGTGATTCGGGTAGGGAGCAGTTCTTC. Protein sequence: CATSDSGREQFF. The chain carries TRBV24-1 and TRBJ2-1, with D unresolved. This CDR3 spans 12 amino acids. The germline gives CDR1 KGHDR, CDR2 SFDVKD. V was shortened by 2 bases and J by 10 bases, with 8 bases between the two germline ends.